One sample yielded the 19 T cell receptor beta chains listed below, sequenced in a study of blood T cell repertoires in COVID-19. Profiled with immunoSEQ multiplex PCR; TCRdb holds only in-frame clones, not every one. The table lists approximately 250,000 clones, roughly 86% of them singletons. The sequencing input was PBMCs or T cells enriched from blood (not recorded which). These receptors all stem from a woman in her twenties or thirties who had recovered from COVID-19.

For the CDR3, the DNA is TGTGCCAGCAGCCCGCGGGCCACGAACACCGGGGAGCTGTTTTTT. It encodes CASSPRATNTGELFF. This chain links TRBV7-3 with TRBJ2-2; D perhaps matches TRBD2 (5 bases). Looked up from germline, CDR1 is SGHTA and CDR2 is FQGTGA. Trimming took 5 bases from V and 0 from J, leaving 10 bases between them. This CDR3 region has 15 residues.

This chain links TRBV29-1 with TRBJ1-4; D perhaps matches TRBD1 (5 bases). The V end was cut by 6 bases, the J end by 10 bases, with 21 bases between. The CDR3 is made up of 14 amino acids. Per germline, CDR1 SQVTM and CDR2 ANQGSEA. The CDR3 DNA follows: TGCAGCGTAGGGGACTGGGGGGATTTTGGAAAACTGTTTTTT. Amino acid sequence: CSVGDWGDFGKLFF.

The J gene is TRBJ1-2, the V gene TRBV25-1; possible D gene TRBD1, 5 bases. V dropped 5 bases and J dropped 6 bases, with 13 bases sitting between them. CDR1 and CDR2 from the germline V gene are MGHDK and SYGVNS. The CDR3 runs to 13 residues. CDR3 sequence reads: CASSQWGGNGYTF. CDR3 DNA: TGTGCCAGCAGTCAGTGGGGCGGAAATGGCTACACCTTC.

The rearrangement links TRBV18 to TRBJ1-2; a weak D match, TRBD1 (5 bases). Germline CDR1 and CDR2: KGHSH and LQKENI. V lost 2 bases and J lost 4, with 11 bases in between. CDR3 size: 14 residues. The CDR3: CASSPMGLGYGYTF. The CDR3 region has the DNA TGTGCCAGCTCACCAATGGGGCTCGGCTATGGCTACACCTTC. Full variable domain (missing parts from reference TRBV18 and TRBJ1-2): NAGVMQNPRHLVRRRGQEARLRCSPMKGHSHVYWYRQLPEEGLKFMVYLQKENIIDESGMPKERFSAEFPKEGPSILRIQQVVRGDSAAYFCASSPMGLGYGYTFGSGTRLTVV.

The V call is TRBV11-2, the J call TRBJ2-1; 7 bases are shared with TRBD1. CDR3 length equals 16 residues. CDR1 is SGHAT and CDR2 is FQNNGV in the germline V gene. The V and J ends lost 2 bases and 4 bases, in that order; junction bases with no gene match: 8. CDR3 coding DNA: TGTGCCAGCAGCTTATGGTCGGGACAGAGTTACAATGAGCAGTTCTTC. Translated, it gives CASSLWSGQSYNEQFF.

In this sample, this clone turned up a few times. The J gene is TRBJ1-6, the V gene TRBV6-5, with TRBD1 matching over 7 bases. There are 14 residues in the CDR3. Germline V gene lookup returns CDR1 MNHEY and CDR2 SVGAGI. V was pared by 6 bases and J by 8 bases, with 7 bases of the junction left unmatched. CDR3 coding DNA: TGTGCCAGCAGCCCCAGGGGGTGGGATTCACCCCTCCACTTT. Translated: CASSPRGWDSPLHF.

This clone showed up just a few times. The CDR3 sequence: CASSYQRLAGATGELFF. As DNA, the CDR3 is TGTGCCAGCAGCTACCAGAGACTAGCGGGAGCCACCGGGGAGCTGTTTTTT. The V and J genes are TRBV14 and TRBJ2-2, with 12 bases identical to TRBD2. The ends lost 5 bases at V and 4 bases at J; junction bases unmatched: 8. The CDR3 spans 17 residues. Germline V gene sequence: CDR1 SGHDN, CDR2 FVKESK.

This clone has just one count. The chain combines TRBV3-1 (or the pseudogene TRBV3-2) with TRBJ2-3, with 9 positions matching TRBD2. Losses at the gene ends were 4 bases for V and 5 bases for J; bases not matched to a gene: 13. CDR1 is LGHDT, CDR2 YNNKEL, per germline (reference sequence). This CDR3 comprises 17 residues. The CDR3 sequence: CASSPRAEAGGRDTQYF. CDR3 coding DNA: TGTGCCAGCAGCCCCCGGGCCGAAGCGGGAGGTAGAGATACGCAGTATTTT.

The gene calls are TRBV9 and TRBJ2-1; possibly TRBD2 for D (6 bases). This CDR3 contains 15 residues. V was shortened by 0 bases and J by 3 bases, with 10 bases between the two germline ends. The germline gives CDR1 SGDLS, CDR2 YYNGEE. The CDR3 protein is CASSVAGLIYNEQFF. In DNA form, the CDR3 reads TGTGCCAGCAGCGTAGCAGGACTAATCTACAATGAGCAGTTCTTC.

The J gene is TRBJ1-2, the V gene TRBV11-2; 7 positions agree with TRBD1. V shed 5 bases, J shed 0 bases, and the junction held 9 bases outside the gene matches. Germline V lookup: CDR1 SGHAT, CDR2 FQNNGV. CDR3 length: 16 residues. CDR3 amino acids: CASSQGQSFSNYGYTF. In DNA form, the CDR3 reads TGTGCCAGCAGCCAGGGACAGAGCTTCTCTAACTATGGCTACACCTTC.

The chain couples TRBV27 to TRBJ1-6, with D uncertain. The CDR3 totals 13 residues. The germline CDR1 and CDR2 sequences are MNHEY and SMNVEV (reference sequence). Trimming shortened V by 3 bases and J by 4 bases, and 4 bases separated the two germline ends. CDR3 in amino acids: CASSFSYNSPLHF. For the CDR3, the DNA is TGTGCCAGCAGTTTCTCTTATAATTCACCCCTCCACTTT.

The chain employs TRBV19 and TRBJ2-2; 7 bases are a match to TRBD2. Trimming cost V 9 bases and J 0 bases; bases outside gene matches: 4. This CDR3 region has 14 residues. Germline-derived CDR1 and CDR2 are LNHDA and SQIVND (reference sequence). DNA of the CDR3: TGTGCCAGCCGGGGGGTCGCGAACACCGGGGAGCTGTTTTTT. Its protein is CASRGVANTGELFF.

In its sample, this clone was seen a few times. The same CDR3 is also encoded by other DNA sequences in this sample. This chain uses TRBV28 with TRBJ1-2; TRBD1 is a possible D gene (5 bases). Germline V gene data show CDR1 as MDHEN and CDR2 as SYDVKM. CDR3 length: 14 residues. Deletions cut 3 bases from V and 2 bases from J, with 10 bases between. The DNA of the CDR3 is TGTGCCAGCAGTTTCCGGACACCGAACTATGGCTACACCTTC. Translating it yields CASSFRTPNYGYTF.

The V gene is TRBV19, the J gene TRBJ1-2; D gene ambiguous. V was shortened by 2 bases and J by 7 bases, with 11 bases between the two germline ends. Looked up from germline, CDR1 is LNHDA and CDR2 is SQIVND (reference sequence). The CDR3 sequence is 13 residues long. The CDR3 sequence is CASSITRVAGYTF. CDR3 DNA sequence: TGTGCCAGTAGTATAACCCGGGTAGCTGGCTACACCTTC.

CDR3 sequence (DNA): TGTGCCAACCGGAAGGACAGGGCGGGCACTGAAGCTTTCTTT. This codes for CANRKDRAGTEAFF. The chain joins TRBV2 to TRBJ1-1, with 8 bases matching TRBD1. Per the germline V gene, CDR1 is SNHLY and CDR2 is FYNNEI. The V gene end was trimmed by 10 bases and the J gene end by 4 bases; junction bases not matched to a gene: 11. This CDR3 is built from 14 residues. The variable domain in full, with the rest retrieved from reference TRBV2 and TRBJ1-1, is EPEVTQTPSHQVTQMGQEVILRCVPISNHLYFYWYRQILGQKVEFLVSFYNNEISEKSEIFDDQFSVERPDGSNFTLKIRSTKLEDSAMYFCANRKDRAGTEAFFGQGTRLTVV.

This chain uses TRBV5-8 with TRBJ1-5; D may be TRBD1 (6 bases). CDR1 is SGHTS and CDR2 is YDEGEE in the germline V gene. CDR3 size: 15 residues. Between the trimmed V and J ends, which lost 4 bases and 5 bases, there was a span of 16 bases. The CDR3 bases are TGTGCCAGCAGCCGCAACAGGGAAGGGTATCAGCCCCAGCATTTT. Residues: CASSRNREGYQPQHF.

The chain is built from TRBV28 and TRBJ2-5, with TRBD2 as a possible D gene (5 bases). V lost 2 bases, J lost 9 bases, and 13 bases lay in between. The CDR3 has 13 amino acids. Germline V CDR1 and CDR2: MDHEN, SYDVKM. The CDR3 bases are TGTGCCAGCAGTTTAATGGGAGCTGTCGCCCAGTACTTC. Protein: CASSLMGAVAQYF.

This chain joins TRBV5-3 and TRBJ2-5; 10 bases map to TRBD2. TRBV5-3 has ORF status, its function being uncertain. The CDR3 spans 14 residues. The ends lost 4 bases at V and 6 bases at J; junction bases unmatched: 6. CDR3 DNA sequence: TGTGCCAGAAGCGGCTCTAGCGGGGGAAAGACCCAGTACTTC. This sequence encodes CARSGSSGGKTQYF.

The V and J genes are TRBV27 and TRBJ2-1, with 10 bases lining up with TRBD1. V trimming: 7 bases; J trimming: 7 bases; junction bases outside the gene matches: 10. This CDR3 comprises 15 residues. The germline gives CDR1 MNHEY, CDR2 SMNVEV (reference sequence). The CDR3 bases are TGTGCCAGCACCTTGACAGGGGGCGCGCGGAATGAGCAGTTCTTC. The encoded protein is CASTLTGGARNEQFF.